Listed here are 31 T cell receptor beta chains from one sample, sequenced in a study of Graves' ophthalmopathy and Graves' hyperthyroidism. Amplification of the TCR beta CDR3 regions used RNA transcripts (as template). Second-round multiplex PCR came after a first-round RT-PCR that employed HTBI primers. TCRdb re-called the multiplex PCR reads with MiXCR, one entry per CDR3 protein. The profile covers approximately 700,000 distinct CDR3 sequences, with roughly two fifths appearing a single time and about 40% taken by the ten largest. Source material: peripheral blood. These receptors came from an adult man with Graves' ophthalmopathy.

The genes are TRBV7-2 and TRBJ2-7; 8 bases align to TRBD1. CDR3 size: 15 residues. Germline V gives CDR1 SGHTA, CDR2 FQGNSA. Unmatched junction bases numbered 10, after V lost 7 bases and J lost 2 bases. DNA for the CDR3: TGTGCCAGCACCCCGGCAGGGGGCAGGACCTACGAGCAGTACTTC. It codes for CASTPAGGRTYEQYF.

The DNA of the CDR3 is TGTGCCAGCAGTGATCTTGCGGGGGGCGCGGCGGAGGTCTCAGAAGCTTTCTTT. Translating gives CASSDLAGGAAEVSEAFF. V and J are TRBV2 and TRBJ1-1; perhaps TRBD1 as D (6 bases). V was cut by 3 bases and J by 8 bases, with 28 bases left in between. This CDR3 is built from 18 residues. The germline V gene encodes CDR1 SNHLY and CDR2 FYNNEI.

In DNA form, the CDR3 reads TGTGCCAGCAGCCTCCGGGGGCTTCCCTACGAGCAGTACTTC. Its translation is CASSLRGLPYEQYF. The V gene is TRBV7-9, the J gene TRBJ2-7; the D call may be TRBD1 or TRBD2 (6 bases each). The CDR3 is 14 amino acids. Per the germline V gene, CDR1 is SEHNR and CDR2 is FQNEAQ (reference sequence). Trimming left V 5 bases short and J 2 bases short, with 13 bases between.

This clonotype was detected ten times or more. CDR3 residues: CAISEGTGGPGANVLTF. CDR3 sequence (DNA): TGTGCCATCAGTGAAGGGACAGGGGGCCCTGGGGCCAACGTCCTGACTTTC. The chain is built from TRBV10-3 and TRBJ2-6, with TRBD1 matching over 12 bases. The germline CDR1 and CDR2 sequences are ENHRY and SYGVKD. The CDR3 sequence is 17 residues long. The V segment lost 3 bases and the J segment 2 bases; nucleotides outside the gene matches: 2.

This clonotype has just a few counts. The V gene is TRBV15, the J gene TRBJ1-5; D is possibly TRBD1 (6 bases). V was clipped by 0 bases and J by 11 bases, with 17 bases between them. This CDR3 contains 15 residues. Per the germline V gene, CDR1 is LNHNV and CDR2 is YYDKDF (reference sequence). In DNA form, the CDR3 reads TGTGCCACCAGCAGAGATGCTCAGGGGATGGAGACCCAGCATTTT. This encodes CATSRDAQGMETQHF.

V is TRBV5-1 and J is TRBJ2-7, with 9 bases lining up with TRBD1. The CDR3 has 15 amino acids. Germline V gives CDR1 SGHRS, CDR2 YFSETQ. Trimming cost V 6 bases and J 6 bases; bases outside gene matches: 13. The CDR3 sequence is CASKTRDRGGGEQYF. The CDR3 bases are TGCGCCAGCAAAACAAGAGACAGGGGGGGAGGCGAGCAGTACTTC.

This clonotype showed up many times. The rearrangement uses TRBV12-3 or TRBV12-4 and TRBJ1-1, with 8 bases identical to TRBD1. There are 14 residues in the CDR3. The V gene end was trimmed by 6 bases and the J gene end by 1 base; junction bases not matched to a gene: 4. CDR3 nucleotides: TGTGCCAGCAGCTTGCAGGGGGCGAACACTGAAGCTTTCTTT. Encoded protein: CASSLQGANTEAFF.

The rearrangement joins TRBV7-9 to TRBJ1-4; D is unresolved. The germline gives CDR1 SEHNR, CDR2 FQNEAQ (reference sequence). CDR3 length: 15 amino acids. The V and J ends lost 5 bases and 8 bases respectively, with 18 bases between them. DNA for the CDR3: TGTGCCAGCAGCAAGGACCCTGCCGGGTCGGAAAAACTGTTTTTT. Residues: CASSKDPAGSEKLFF.

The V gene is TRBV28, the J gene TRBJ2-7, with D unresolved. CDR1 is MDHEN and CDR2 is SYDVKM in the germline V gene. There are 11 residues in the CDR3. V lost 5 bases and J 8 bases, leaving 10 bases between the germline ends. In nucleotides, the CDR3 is TGTGCCAGCAGTGTCGACATCAAGCAGTACTTC. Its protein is CASSVDIKQYF.

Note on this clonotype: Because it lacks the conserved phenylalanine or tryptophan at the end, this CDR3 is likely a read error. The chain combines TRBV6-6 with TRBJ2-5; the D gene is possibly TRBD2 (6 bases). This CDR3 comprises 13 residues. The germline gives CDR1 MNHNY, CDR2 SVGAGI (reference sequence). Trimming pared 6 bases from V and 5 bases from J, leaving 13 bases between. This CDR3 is CASSRLASETQYY. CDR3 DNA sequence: TGTGCCAGCAGCCGGCTAGCGTCGGAGACCCAGTACTAC.

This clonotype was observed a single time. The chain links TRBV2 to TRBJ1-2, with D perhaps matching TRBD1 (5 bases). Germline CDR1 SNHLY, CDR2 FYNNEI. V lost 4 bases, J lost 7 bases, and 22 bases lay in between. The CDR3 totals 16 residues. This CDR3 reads CASSARFGGAHGGYTF. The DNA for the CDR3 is TGTGCCAGCAGTGCTAGGTTTGGAGGGGCGCACGGTGGCTACACCTTC.

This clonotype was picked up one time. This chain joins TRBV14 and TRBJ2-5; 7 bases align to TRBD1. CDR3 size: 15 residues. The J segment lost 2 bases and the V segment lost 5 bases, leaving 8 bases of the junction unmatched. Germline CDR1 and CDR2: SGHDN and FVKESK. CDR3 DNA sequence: TGTGCCAGCAGCTGCCCCGGGACAGAACAAGAGACCCAGTACTTC. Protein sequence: CASSCPGTEQETQYF. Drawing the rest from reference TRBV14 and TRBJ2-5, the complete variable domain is EAGVTQFPSHSVIEKGQTVTLRCDPISGHDNLYWYRRVMGKEIKFLLHFVKESKQDESGMPNNRFLAERTGGTYSTLKVQPAELEDSGVYFCASSCPGTEQETQYFGPGTRLLVL.

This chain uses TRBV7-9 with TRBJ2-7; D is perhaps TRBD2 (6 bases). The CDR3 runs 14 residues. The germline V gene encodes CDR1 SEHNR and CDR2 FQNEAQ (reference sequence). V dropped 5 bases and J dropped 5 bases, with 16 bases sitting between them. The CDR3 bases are TGTGCCAGCAGCGCGCGTGGAGGGGCCCACGAGCAGTACTTC. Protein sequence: CASSARGGAHEQYF.

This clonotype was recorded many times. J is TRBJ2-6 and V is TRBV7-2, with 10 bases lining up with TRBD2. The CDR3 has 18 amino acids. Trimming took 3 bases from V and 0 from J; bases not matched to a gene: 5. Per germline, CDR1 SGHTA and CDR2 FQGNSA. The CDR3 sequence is CASSLQAGGRSGANVLTF. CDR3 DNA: TGTGCCAGCAGCTTGCAAGCGGGGGGGCGCTCTGGGGCCAACGTCCTGACTTTC.

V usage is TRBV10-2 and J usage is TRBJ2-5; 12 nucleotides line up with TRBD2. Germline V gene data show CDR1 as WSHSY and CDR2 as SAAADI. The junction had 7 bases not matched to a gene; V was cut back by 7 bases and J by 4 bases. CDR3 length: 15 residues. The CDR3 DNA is TGCGCCAGCAATCCTAGCGGGGGGGGTGGAGAGACCCAGTACTTC. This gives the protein CASNPSGGGGETQYF.

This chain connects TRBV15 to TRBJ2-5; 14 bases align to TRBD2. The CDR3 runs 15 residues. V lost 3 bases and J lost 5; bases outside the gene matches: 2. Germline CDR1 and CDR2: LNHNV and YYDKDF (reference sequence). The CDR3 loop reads CATSSGLAGGETQYF. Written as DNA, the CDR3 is TGTGCCACCAGCAGCGGACTAGCGGGGGGCGAGACCCAGTACTTC.

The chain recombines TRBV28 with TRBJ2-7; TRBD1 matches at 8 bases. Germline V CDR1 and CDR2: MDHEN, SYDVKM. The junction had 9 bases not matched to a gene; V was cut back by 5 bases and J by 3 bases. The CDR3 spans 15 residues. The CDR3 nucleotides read TGTGCCAGCAGTCCCCAGGGGGCTGCCTGCTACGAGCAGTACTTC. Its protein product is CASSPQGAACYEQYF.

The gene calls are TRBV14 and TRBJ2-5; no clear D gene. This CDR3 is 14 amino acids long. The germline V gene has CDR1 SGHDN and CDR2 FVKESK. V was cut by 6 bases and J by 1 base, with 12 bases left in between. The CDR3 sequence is CASSFFASQETQYF. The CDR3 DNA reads TGTGCCAGCAGTTTTTTTGCGTCCCAAGAGACCCAGTACTTC.

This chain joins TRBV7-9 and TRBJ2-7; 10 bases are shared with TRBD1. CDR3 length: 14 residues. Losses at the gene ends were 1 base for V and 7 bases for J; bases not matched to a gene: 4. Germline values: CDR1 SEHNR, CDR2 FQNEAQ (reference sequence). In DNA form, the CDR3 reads TGTGCCAGCAGCTTAGGGACAGGGGGGAGGGAGCAGTACTTC. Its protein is CASSLGTGGREQYF.

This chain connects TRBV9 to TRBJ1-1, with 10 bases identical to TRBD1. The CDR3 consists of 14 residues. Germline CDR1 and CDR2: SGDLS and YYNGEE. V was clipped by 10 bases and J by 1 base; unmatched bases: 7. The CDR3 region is CAWSDRGRNTEAFF. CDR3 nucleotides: TGTGCCTGGAGCGACAGGGGGCGGAACACTGAAGCTTTCTTT.

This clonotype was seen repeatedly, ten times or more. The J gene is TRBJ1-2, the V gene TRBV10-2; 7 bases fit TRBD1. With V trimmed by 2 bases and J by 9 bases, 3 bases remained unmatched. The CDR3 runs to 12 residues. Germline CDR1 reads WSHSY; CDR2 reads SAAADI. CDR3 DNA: TGCGCCAGCAGTGAGGCAGGGGGACGCTACACCTTC. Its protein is CASSEAGGRYTF.

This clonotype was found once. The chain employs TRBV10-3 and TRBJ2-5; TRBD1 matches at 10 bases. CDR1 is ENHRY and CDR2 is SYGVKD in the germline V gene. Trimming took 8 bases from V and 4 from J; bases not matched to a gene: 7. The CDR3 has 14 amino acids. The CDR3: CAIARDRGGETQYF. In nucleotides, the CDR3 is TGTGCCATCGCCCGGGACAGGGGAGGAGAGACCCAGTACTTC.

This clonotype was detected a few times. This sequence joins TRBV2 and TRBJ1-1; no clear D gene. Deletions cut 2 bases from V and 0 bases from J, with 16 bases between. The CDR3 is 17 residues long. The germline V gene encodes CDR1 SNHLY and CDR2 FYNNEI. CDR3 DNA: TGTGCCAGCAGTGAACGGGGTTGGGAGGGAATGAACACTGAAGCTTTCTTT. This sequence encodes CASSERGWEGMNTEAFF.

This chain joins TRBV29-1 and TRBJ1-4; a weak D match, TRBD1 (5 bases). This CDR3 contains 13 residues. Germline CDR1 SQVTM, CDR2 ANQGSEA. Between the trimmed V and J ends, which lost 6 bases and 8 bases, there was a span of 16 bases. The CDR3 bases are TGCAGCGTAGGGGAACCCACAGACGAAAAACTGTTTTTT. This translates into CSVGEPTDEKLFF.

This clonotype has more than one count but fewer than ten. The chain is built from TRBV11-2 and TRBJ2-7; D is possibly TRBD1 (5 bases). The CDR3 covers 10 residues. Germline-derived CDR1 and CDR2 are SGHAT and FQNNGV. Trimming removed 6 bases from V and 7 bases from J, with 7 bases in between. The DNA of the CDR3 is TGTGCCAGCAGAGGGGCGGAGCAGTACTTC. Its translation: CASRGAEQYF.

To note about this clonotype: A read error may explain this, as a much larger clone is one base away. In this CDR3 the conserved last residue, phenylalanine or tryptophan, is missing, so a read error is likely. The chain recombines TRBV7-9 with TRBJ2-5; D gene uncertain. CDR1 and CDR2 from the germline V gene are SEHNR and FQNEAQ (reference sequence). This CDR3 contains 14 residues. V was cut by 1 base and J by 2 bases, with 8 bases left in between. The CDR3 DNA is TGTGCCAGCAGCTTAGACTGGGCACAAGAGACCCAGTACCTC. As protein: CASSLDWAQETQYL.

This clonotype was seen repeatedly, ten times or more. This chain's CDR3 is CASSEIDQPQHF. In DNA, the CDR3 is TGTGCCAGCAGTGAAATAGATCAGCCCCAGCATTTT. This chain joins TRBV6-1 and TRBJ1-5; D is uncertain. The CDR3 runs 12 residues. Germline V gene data show CDR1 as MNHNS and CDR2 as SASEGT. V was shortened by 2 bases and J by 5 bases, with 4 bases between the two germline ends.

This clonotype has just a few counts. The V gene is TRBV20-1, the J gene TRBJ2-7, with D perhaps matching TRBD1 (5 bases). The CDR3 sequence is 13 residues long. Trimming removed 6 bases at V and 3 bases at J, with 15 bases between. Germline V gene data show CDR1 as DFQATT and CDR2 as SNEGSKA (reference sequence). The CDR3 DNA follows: TGCAGTGCCAAGAGTTCCAGGGACTACGAGCAGTACTTC. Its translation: CSAKSSRDYEQYF.

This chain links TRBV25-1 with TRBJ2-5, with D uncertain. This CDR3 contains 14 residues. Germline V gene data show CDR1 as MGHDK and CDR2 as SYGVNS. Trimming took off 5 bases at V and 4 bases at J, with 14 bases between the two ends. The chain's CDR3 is CASSLSAARETQYF. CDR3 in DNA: TGTGCCAGCAGTTTATCGGCAGCCCGAGAGACCCAGTACTTC.

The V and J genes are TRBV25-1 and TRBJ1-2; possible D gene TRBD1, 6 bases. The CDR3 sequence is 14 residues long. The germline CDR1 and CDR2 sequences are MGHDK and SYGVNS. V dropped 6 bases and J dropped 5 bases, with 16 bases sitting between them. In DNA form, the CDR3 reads TGTGCCAGCAGCGGGGGCTCCCTCGGGTATGGCTACACCTTC. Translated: CASSGGSLGYGYTF.

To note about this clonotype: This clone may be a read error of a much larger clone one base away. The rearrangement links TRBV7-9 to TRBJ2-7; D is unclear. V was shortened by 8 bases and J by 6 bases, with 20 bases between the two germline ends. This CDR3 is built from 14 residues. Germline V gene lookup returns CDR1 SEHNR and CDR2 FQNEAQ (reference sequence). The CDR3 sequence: CASGPPSRLREQYF. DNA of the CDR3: TGTGCCAGCGGCCCACCATCTCGTCTACGCGAGCAGTACTTC. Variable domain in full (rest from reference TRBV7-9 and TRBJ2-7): DTGVSQNPRHKITKRGQNVTFRCDPISEHNRLYWYRQTLGQGPEFLTYFQNEAQLEKSRLLSDRFSAERPKGSFSTLEIQRTEQGDSAMYLCASGPPSRLREQYFGPGTRLTVT.